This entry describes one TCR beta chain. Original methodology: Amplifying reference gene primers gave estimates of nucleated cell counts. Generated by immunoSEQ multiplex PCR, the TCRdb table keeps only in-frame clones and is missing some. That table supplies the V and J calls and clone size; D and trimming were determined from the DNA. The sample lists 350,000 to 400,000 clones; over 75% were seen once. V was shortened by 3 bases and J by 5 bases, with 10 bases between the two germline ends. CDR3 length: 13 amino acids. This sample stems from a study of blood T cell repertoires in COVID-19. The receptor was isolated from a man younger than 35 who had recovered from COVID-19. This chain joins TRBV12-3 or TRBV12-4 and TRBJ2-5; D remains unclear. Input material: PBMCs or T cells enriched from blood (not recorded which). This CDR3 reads CASSFLAVETQYF. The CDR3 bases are TGTGCCAGCAGTTTTTTGGCGGTCGAGACCCAGTACTTC.